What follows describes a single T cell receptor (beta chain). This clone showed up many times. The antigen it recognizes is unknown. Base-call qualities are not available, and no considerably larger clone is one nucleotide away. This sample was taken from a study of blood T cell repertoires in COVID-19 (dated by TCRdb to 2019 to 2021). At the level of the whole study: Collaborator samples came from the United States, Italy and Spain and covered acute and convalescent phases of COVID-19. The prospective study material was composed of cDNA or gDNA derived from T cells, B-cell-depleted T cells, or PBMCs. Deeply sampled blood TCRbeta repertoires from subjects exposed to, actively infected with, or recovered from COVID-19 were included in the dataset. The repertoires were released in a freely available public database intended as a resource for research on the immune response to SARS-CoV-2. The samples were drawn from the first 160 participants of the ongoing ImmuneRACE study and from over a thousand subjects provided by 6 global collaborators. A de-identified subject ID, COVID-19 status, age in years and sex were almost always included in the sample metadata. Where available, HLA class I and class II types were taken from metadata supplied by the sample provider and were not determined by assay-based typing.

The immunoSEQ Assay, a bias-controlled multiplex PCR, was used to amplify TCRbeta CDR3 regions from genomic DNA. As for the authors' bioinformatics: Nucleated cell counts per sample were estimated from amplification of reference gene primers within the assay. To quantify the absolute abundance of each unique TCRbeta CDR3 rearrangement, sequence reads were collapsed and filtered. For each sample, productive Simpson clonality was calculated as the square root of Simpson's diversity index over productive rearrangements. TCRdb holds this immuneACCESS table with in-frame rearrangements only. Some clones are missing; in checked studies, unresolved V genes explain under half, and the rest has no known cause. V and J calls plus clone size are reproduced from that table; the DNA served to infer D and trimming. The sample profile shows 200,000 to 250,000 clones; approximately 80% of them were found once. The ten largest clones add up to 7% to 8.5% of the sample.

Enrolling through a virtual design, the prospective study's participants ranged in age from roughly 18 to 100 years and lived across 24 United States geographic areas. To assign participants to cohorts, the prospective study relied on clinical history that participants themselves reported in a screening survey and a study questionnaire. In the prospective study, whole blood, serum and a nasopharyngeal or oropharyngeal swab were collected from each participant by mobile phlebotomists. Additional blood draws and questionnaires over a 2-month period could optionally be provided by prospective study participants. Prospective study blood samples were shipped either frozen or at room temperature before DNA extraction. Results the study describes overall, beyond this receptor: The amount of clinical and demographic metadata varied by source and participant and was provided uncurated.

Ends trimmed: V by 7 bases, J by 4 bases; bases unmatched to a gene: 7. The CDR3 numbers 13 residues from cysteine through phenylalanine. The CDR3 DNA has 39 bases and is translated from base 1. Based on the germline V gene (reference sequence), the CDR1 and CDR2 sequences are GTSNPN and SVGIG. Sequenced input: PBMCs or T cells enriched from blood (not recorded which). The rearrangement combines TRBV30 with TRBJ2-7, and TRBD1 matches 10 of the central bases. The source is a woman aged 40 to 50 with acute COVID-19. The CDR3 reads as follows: CAFKGTGDYEQYF. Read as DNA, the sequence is TGTGCCTTCAAAGGGACAGGGGATTACGAGCAGTACTTC.